A single T cell receptor beta chain is shown here with its context. Antigen specificity is unknown. The data were obtained in a study of cytomegalovirus exposure and HLA in healthy donors. PCR employed 60 Vbeta and 13 Jbeta primers. Here immunoSEQ multiplex PCR was the method, and the copy in TCRdb shows in-frame clones only, minus some. The table shows over 55,000 clones, with over 75% occurring only once. Study-level findings and limits: Common viral pathogens seemed to be connected with several of the most significant clusters, according to a later analysis. Sequence variants that were highly shared formed a cluster that was likely a sequencing artifact.

The V segment lost 2 bases and the J segment 4 bases; nucleotides outside the gene matches: 10. Per the germline V gene, CDR1 is MNHEY and CDR2 is SVGAGI. The CDR3 is 16 residues long. Sequences were obtained from PBMCs. The TCR sequence derives from a woman in her 30s in good health and CMV-seropositive. V usage is TRBV6-5 and J usage is TRBJ2-7; 8 bases match TRBD1. The CDR3 sequence is CASSYEDRELRYEQYF. The CDR3 coding sequence is TGTGCCAGCAGTTACGAGGACAGGGAACTACGATACGAGCAGTACTTC.